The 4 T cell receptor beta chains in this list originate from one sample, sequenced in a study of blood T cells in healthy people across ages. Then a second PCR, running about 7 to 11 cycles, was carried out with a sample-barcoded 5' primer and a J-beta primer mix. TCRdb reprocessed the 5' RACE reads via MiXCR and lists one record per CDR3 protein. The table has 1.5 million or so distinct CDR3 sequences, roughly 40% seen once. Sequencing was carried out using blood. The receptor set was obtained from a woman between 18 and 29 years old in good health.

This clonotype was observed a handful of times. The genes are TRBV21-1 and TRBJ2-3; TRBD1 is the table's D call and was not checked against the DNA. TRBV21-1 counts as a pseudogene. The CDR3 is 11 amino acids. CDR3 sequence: CASSTGHTQYF. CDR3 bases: TGTGCCAGCAGCACGGGACATACGCAGTATTTT.

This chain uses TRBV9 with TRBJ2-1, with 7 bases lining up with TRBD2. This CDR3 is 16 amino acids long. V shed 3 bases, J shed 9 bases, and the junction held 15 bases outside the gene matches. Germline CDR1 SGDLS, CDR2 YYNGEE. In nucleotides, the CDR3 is TGTGCCAGCAGCGGCGCCCCGGGGGGAGCGGGGTTTGAGCAGTTCTTC. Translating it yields CASSGAPGGAGFEQFF. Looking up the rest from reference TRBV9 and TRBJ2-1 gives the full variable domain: DSGVTQTPKHLITATGQRVTLRCSPRSGDLSVYWYQQSLDQGLQFLIQYYNGEERAKGNILERFSAQQFPDLHSELNLSSLELGDSALYFCASSGAPGGAGFEQFFGPGTRLTVL.

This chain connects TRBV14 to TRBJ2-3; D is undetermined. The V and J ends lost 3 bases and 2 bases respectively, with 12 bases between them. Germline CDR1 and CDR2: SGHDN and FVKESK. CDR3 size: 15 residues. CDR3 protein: CASSQLLGYTDTQYF. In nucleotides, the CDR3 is TGTGCCAGCAGCCAGCTGCTGGGCTACACAGATACGCAGTATTTT.

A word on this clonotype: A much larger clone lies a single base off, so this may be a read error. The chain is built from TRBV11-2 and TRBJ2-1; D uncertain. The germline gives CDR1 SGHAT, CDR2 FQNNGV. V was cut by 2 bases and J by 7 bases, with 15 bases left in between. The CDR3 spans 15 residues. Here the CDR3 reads CASSLMPSVGNEQFF. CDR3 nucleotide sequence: TGTGCCAGCAGCTTAATGCCTAGTGTGGGAAATGAGCAGTTCTTC.